What follows describes a single T cell receptor beta chain. These data come from a study of OX40 agonist ivuxolimab in advanced cancers. Assay: immunoSEQ multiplex PCR; the TCRdb copy retains only in-frame clones and omits some. The sample records fewer than 70,000 clones, about 84% being singletons. CDR1 and CDR2 from the germline V gene are MDHEN and SYDVKM. The CDR3 totals 14 residues. The rearrangement uses TRBV28 and TRBJ2-5; possible D gene TRBD1, 5 bases. The J call is uncertain, as TRBJ2-7 better fits the DNA end. The receptor's source is an adult with an advanced solid tumor such as melanoma, head and neck, liver or kidney cancer. The sequenced sample was CD4+ or CD8+ T cells sorted from blood, obtained in a trial of the OX40 agonist ivuxolimab. CDR3 sequence (DNA): TGTGCCAGCAGTTTACCCCAGGGTTCCTACGAGCAGTACTTC. Translating gives CASSLPQGSYEQYF.